This T cell receptor beta chain appears in the sequencing data of a study of cytomegalovirus exposure and HLA in healthy donors (dated by TCRdb to the late 2010s). Regarding the complete study: In an earlier analysis of under 750 of the donors, around 290 Gb of sequence data and just under 120 million unique TCR beta sequences from roughly 190 million T cells were reported. Rather than using new phenotypic data, the later analysis identified candidate immune exposures from TCR beta sequences and from how often those sequences occurred across donors. The study used immunosequencing to profile the T cell repertoires of 666 subjects and linked those repertoires to cytomegalovirus serostatus. The aim of the study was to test whether cataloging public T cell receptors could identify signatures of past pathogen exposure. Of the 300 to 400 genotyped donors, 65% to 90% fell in the genetic ancestry cluster associated with self-reported Caucasian donors. An earlier analysis of 587 of the donors used high-throughput TCR beta sequencing to judge whether each TCR beta V gene segment behaved as functional or pseudogenic. In addition to the first cohort of 650 to 800 subjects, a separate validation cohort of approximately 110 different subjects was used. On average, roughly 240,000 unique TCR beta nucleotide sequences were sequenced per donor among about 400 genotyped donors of the cohort, with roughly 18% of those sequences being non-productive. To predict cytomegalovirus infection status, the study brought together high-throughput TCR immunosequencing, statistical association of individual TCRs with disease status, and machine learning. Every discovery cohort repertoire had been produced on one sequencing platform. A later genetic analysis took genome-wide SNP genotypes for about 55% of the roughly 670 donors and used that subset as a discovery cohort. About 5 DR-DQ haplotypes were handled as single units for association and clustering, since linkage in the cohort was strong. About 320 gigabases of sequencing data and 78 million or so unique TCR sequences were included in an early release covering several hundred HLA-typed donors. HLA typing covered class I and class II loci at four-digit resolution. Alongside the repertoire data, information on donor age, sex, ethnicity and CMV serostatus was compiled. In a later analysis, previously published TCR beta repertoires from several hundred donors were re-analyzed and high-resolution HLA genotyping was added so that TCR occurrence patterns could be studied. The number of donors typed differed by locus, with roughly 620-640 for A, B, C, DRB1 and DQB1, 522 for DQA1, nearly 610 for DPA1, and some 440 for DPB1.

Study-wide findings and limitations: The study gave a list of about 150 TCR beta chains associated with cytomegalovirus. In an earlier analysis of 450 to 750 of the donors, most TCR beta V segments appeared in productive rearrangements about 90% or about 30% of the time, broadly matching IMGT annotations. A group of highly shared sequence variants was considered likely to be a technical artifact of the sequencing pipeline. Only TCR beta chains were sequenced in this cohort, and the absence of alpha or paired-chain data limited detectable features. In vitro tests confirmed that three of the cytomegalovirus-associated TCR beta chains recognize cytomegalovirus antigens. In a later genetic analysis, a missense DCLRE1C variant was associated with V-gene and J-gene trimming of TCR beta chains, and the association was replicated in an independent cohort. A later analysis reported that several top co-occurrence clusters appeared linked to parvovirus B19, influenza, CMV and Epstein-Barr virus. Correlated functional status among segregating V segments might be attributable to linkage disequilibrium, but an unknown experimental factor could not be ruled out. While some public TCRs were present in many individuals, most TCR sequences turned up only very rarely across donors. Presence/absence analyses assumed roughly uniform sequencing depth across donors, an assumption that may not hold. In a later analysis, HLA-associated TCR beta chains were found to be more clonally expanded and to have lower generation probabilities than equally common non-associated chains. Compared with the roughly 670-donor mean, donors in an Asian-associated ancestry cluster had fewer N-insertions in productive TCRs, according to a later genetic analysis. A later analysis found that most CMV-associated TCR beta chains appeared HLA-restricted, with HLA associations seemingly driven largely by CMV exposure. In a later analysis, the rate of TCR association differed among HLA loci, with DRB1 alleles having the most associated TCRs and HLA-C alleles having the fewest. Strong co-occurrence of HLA alleles, especially DR and DQ, made assigning TCR associations to individual alleles difficult. A further reported finding was that TCR beta sequences accurately predicted the HLA-A and HLA-B alleles for most subjects in the first cohort. Immune exposure information for the cohort was limited to CMV serostatus. In a later analysis, around 17,000 TCR beta sequences were associated with specific HLA alleles at a false discovery rate of 0.05. Cytomegalovirus status was reported to be diagnosed by the classifier with high specificity and sensitivity in both the original and validation cohorts. The authors suggested that the approach could potentially be extended to other disease states and immunological phenotypes. Because some donors lacked HLA typing at each locus, the association tests relied only on the typed subset. Because counts were too low, about 18 rarely observed V segments, including chromosome 9 orphons, were left out of the earlier analysis of about 500 of the donors.

The cohort comprised some 730 healthy bone marrow donors. Cohort members were all nominally healthy when sampled, although unrecorded immune exposures were likely present. The donor was CMV seronegative and belonged to the group of around 350 seronegative cohort members. A peripheral blood sample was provided by each donor, and peripheral blood mononuclear cells were used for TCR beta sequencing. The Qiagen DNeasy Blood Extraction Kit was used to extract genomic DNA from the blood cell samples. Library prep was done by the immunoSEQ multiplex PCR assay. For the multiplex PCR, a mixture combining 60 forward primers for TCR Vbeta segments and 13 reverse primers for TCR Jbeta segments was used. The CDR3 region of rearranged TCR beta genes was amplified from genomic DNA by a multiplex PCR assay. The Illumina HiSeq System was used to sequence the amplified TCR beta libraries as 87-base-pair reads. From the authors' description of their analysis: Across the roughly 600 repertoires, a later analysis counted about 81 million unique TCR beta chains, some 11 million of which were shared by at least two donors. To remove PCR and sequencing errors, raw reads were error-corrected and collapsed into unique sequences using a nearest-neighbor algorithm that merged closely related sequences. CDR3 sequences were aligned to IMGT reference sequences to assign V, D and J gene segments. Each retained sequence needed at least a six-nucleotide match to both a V gene segment and a J gene segment. A rearrangement counted as productive if the CDR3 had no stop codons and remained in frame with V and J, and every other rearrangement counted as non-productive. CDR3 was defined according to IMGT convention as the region running from the second conserved V-encoded cysteine to the conserved J-encoded phenylalanine. In an earlier analysis of approximately 500 of the donors, sequences lacking an unambiguous match to a single V gene segment were excluded. An earlier analysis of 500 to 700 of the donors classified V segments as functional when productive rearrangements were above 56.7% and as segregating when the standard deviation between donors was above 5%. A statistical classification framework was built to diagnose cytomegalovirus status from the catalog of TCR beta chain sequences. In a later analysis, V and J genes were assigned by comparing TCR nucleotide sequences against IMGT/GENE-DB human TR gene sequences. A later analysis assigned CDR3 sequences and most-parsimonious VDJ recombination scenarios with the TCRdist pipeline. A later analysis defined each TCR beta chain by its CDR3 amino acid sequence plus V-gene family, and excluded reads lacking a unique V-gene family. As a way to deal with suspected cross-contamination and a sequencing artifact, a later analysis dropped hundreds of nucleotide sequences that were highly shared and had low generation probability. In a later analysis, a clonal expansion index was calculated for each public chain from normalized within-repertoire ranks of inferred template counts. In a later analysis, generation probabilities were computed using a VDJ recombination model fitted to out-of-frame rearrangements, and the results were checked against IGoR. A later analysis scored TCR-TCR, TCR-HLA and TCR-CMV co-occurrence with hypergeometric tests, applying a repertoire-size bias correction to TCR pairs. In a later analysis, false discovery rates were estimated by permuting HLA or CMV assignments 20 times. In a later analysis, co-occurring TCRs were grouped using DBSCAN, with TCRdist sequence similarity added in when clustering inside HLA-allele-positive subsets. Co-occurrence clustering excluded repertoires with fewer than 30,000 or more than 120,000 public chains, plus five with anomalous nucleotide sharing. TCRdb holds this immuneACCESS table with in-frame rearrangements only. Some clones are missing; in checked studies, unresolved V genes explain under half, and the rest has no known cause. The V and J calls and clone size come from that table; D and trimming were worked out from the DNA. The table for this sample lists under 200,000 clones; around 80% of them were counted only once. The ten largest clones represent roughly 0.5% of the sample.

Worth noting for this clone: The antigen it binds to is not known. The record has no base qualities; no much larger clone is one base away.

Sequencing was carried out using PBMCs. This receptor was taken from a woman between 50 and 59 years old in good health and CMV-seronegative.

The DNA reads as follows: TGTGCCAGCAGCCAGGGGGGAGCCCAGCATTTT. It codes for CASSQGGAQHF. Recombination linked TRBV7-2 to TRBJ1-5, with 7 bases matching TRBD1. The CDR3 starts with the cysteine, ends with the phenylalanine, and has 11 residues. Only the CDR3 DNA is retained, 33 bases long and in frame from the first base. In the germline V gene, CDR1 corresponds to SGHTA and CDR2 to FQGNSA. V and J are trimmed by 5 bases and 11 bases, and the gene matches miss 3 bases of the junction.